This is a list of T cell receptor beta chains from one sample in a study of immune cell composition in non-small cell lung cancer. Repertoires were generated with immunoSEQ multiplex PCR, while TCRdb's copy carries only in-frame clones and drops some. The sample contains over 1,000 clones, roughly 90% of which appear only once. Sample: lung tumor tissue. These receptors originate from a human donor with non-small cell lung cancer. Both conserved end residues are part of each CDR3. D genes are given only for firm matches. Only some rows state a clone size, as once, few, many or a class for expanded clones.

CASSPVAGSYEQYF TGCGCCAGCAGCCCGGTAGCGGGCTCATACGAGCAGTACTTC TRBD2 TRBJ2-7 TRBV5-1 .
CASRKRPGDSDTQYF TGTGCCAGTAGAAAGCGCCCCGGAGATTCAGATACGCAGTATTTT . TRBJ2-3 TRBV19 .
CASSVTGSSNQPQHF TGTGCCAGCAGTGTAACAGGGTCGAGCAATCAGCCCCAGCATTTT . TRBJ1-5 TRBV6-6 .
CASSSPNGGGGYTF TGTGCCAGCAGTTCCCCCAACGGCGGGGGAGGCTACACCTTC . TRBJ1-2 TRBV27 .
CASDRGQYEQFF TGTGCCAGCGACAGGGGGCAATATGAGCAGTTCTTC TRBD1 TRBJ2-1 TRBV5-8 .
CASSYIWQPQHF TGTGCCAGCAGTTACATTTGGCAGCCCCAGCATTTT . TRBJ1-5 TRBV5-8 .
CASSLVGLQNEQFF TGTGCCAGCAGCTTGGTTGGACTACAGAATGAGCAGTTCTTC . TRBJ2-1 TRBV5-4 .
CASSSRDKFVRQYF TGTGCCAGCAGTTCCCGGGACAAGTTCGTTAGGCAGTACTTC . TRBJ2-7 TRBV6-5 .
CATRTGVEQYF TGTGCCACCAGGACAGGGGTCGAGCAGTACTTC TRBD1 TRBJ2-7 TRBV19 .
CASSLLRGQGNTEAFF TGTGCCAGCAGCCTACTCAGGGGGCAGGGGAACACTGAAGCTTTCTTT TRBD1 TRBJ1-1 TRBV6-6 .
CASTTGNYGYTF TGTGCCAGCACCACAGGGAACTATGGCTACACCTTC . TRBJ1-2 TRBV27 .
CASSRAGDNEQFF TGCGCCAGCAGCAGGGCGGGGGATAATGAGCAGTTCTTC TRBD2 TRBJ2-1 TRBV5-1 .
CASRQGGQWNTEAFF TGCGCCAGCAGGCAGGGTGGACAGTGGAACACTGAAGCTTTCTTT . TRBJ1-1 TRBV10-2 few
CASSSEGVGNTIYF TGTGCCAGCAGCTCTGAGGGAGTCGGAAACACCATATATTTT . TRBJ1-3 TRBV5-6 .
CASSEYKGFGYTF TGTGCCAGCAGTGAATATAAGGGGTTTGGCTACACCTTC . TRBJ1-2 TRBV6-1 once
CASGRGTYEQYF TGTGCCAGCGGGCGGGGGACCTACGAGCAGTACTTC TRBD2 TRBJ2-7 TRBV6-5 .
CASSFPDSETQYF TGTGCCAGCAGCTTTCCGGACAGTGAGACCCAGTACTTC . TRBJ2-5 TRBV5-6 .
CASSDYMQETQYF TGCGCCAGCAGCGACTATATGCAAGAGACCCAGTACTTC . TRBJ2-5 TRBV4-1 .
CASSSGLAGEFEQFF TGTGCCAGCAGCTCGGGACTAGCGGGAGAGTTTGAGCAGTTCTTC TRBD2 TRBJ2-1 TRBV7-9 .
CASSLGGYNTGELFF TGTGCCAGCAGCTTAGGGGGCTATAACACCGGGGAGCTGTTTTTT . TRBJ2-2 TRBV7-2 .
CASTGGVGTQYF TGTGCCAGTACGGGGGGCGTGGGGACCCAGTACTTC . TRBJ2-5 TRBV19 .
CASSVDGGWETQYF TGTGCCAGCAGCGTCGATGGGGGGTGGGAGACCCAGTACTTC . TRBJ2-5 TRBV9 .
CASSYSDRYRKEQFF TGTGCCAGCAGTTACTCGGACCGTTACAGGAAGGAGCAGTTCTTC . TRBJ2-1 TRBV6-5 .
CASSRLTGKLTTNEKLFF TGTGCCAGCAGCCGACTAACAGGGAAATTAACAACTAATGAAAAACTGTTTTTT . TRBJ1-4 TRBV7-8 .
CASSTGQGFPTEAFF TGTGCCAGTAGTACGGGACAGGGCTTCCCCACTGAAGCTTTCTTT TRBD1 TRBJ1-1 TRBV19 .
CASRIGSGRGSYNSPLHF TGTGCCAGCAGGATAGGATCTGGGAGAGGTTCCTATAATTCACCCCTCCACTTT . TRBJ1-6 TRBV2 few
CASSLAGTMTYNEQFF TGCGCCAGCAGCTTGGCAGGGACTATGACCTACAATGAGCAGTTCTTC TRBD2 TRBJ2-1 TRBV5-1 .
CASSSSLALLDEQYF TGTGCCAGCAGCTCGTCTTTAGCTCTCCTGGACGAGCAGTACTTC . TRBJ2-7 TRBV11-2 .
CASSLNLGNNYGYTF TGTGCCAGCAGCTTAAATCTGGGCAACAACTATGGCTACACCTTC . TRBJ1-2 TRBV7-6 .
CASSVSTGAYEQYF TGTGCCAGCAGCGTATCGACGGGAGCCTACGAGCAGTACTTC . TRBJ2-7 TRBV9 .
CASSSRDRTTDTQYF TGCGCCAGCAGCTCCCGGGACAGGACCACAGATACGCAGTATTTT TRBD1 TRBJ2-3 TRBV5-1 .
CASKTTSGINEQFF TGCGCCAGTAAAACTACCTCGGGAATCAATGAGCAGTTCTTC . TRBJ2-1 TRBV5-1 once
CASRASGGRGETQYF TGTGCCAGCAGAGCTAGCGGGGGGCGAGGAGAGACCCAGTACTTC TRBD2 TRBJ2-5 TRBV7-2 .
CASSQGAGTGTHSGNTIYF TGCGCCAGCAGCCAAGGTGCCGGGACAGGCACCCACTCTGGAAACACCATATATTTT TRBD1 TRBJ1-3 TRBV4-1 .
CASSTHLGGNEKLFF TGTGCCAGCAGTACCCATTTGGGGGGAAATGAAAAACTGTTTTTT . TRBJ1-4 TRBV7-3 .
CASSRQDRGSEQYF TGCGCCAGCAGCCGTCAGGACAGGGGGTCCGAGCAGTACTTC TRBD1 TRBJ2-7 TRBV4-1 .
CASSWRGGVNEQFF TGTGCCAGCAGCTGGCGGGGGGGCGTCAATGAGCAGTTCTTC TRBD2 TRBJ2-1 TRBV11-2 .